A selection of T cell receptor beta chains follows, all from one sample in a study of shared clonotypes between healthy human individuals. Assay used: immunoSEQ multiplex PCR; TCRdb lists only in-frame clones, some missing. The sample lists 850,000 to 1,100,000 clones; approximately 80% were seen once. Source material: memory CD4+ T cells from PBMCs. These receptors originate from a man aged 18 to 29 in good health. Some clones in this sample may be carry-over from other donors' samples. The CDR3 runs from the conserved cysteine through the conserved F or W. The D gene is left open where the match is weak. Clone size is stated in some rows and not others, as once, few, many or a class when expanded.

V: TRBV30; D: -; J: TRBJ1-6; size: -; DNA: TGTGCCTGGAGTGGAGGGGCTGTGGGATCACCCCTCCACTTT; CDR3: CAWSGGAVGSPLHF
V: TRBV9; D: -; J: TRBJ1-2; size: -; DNA: TGTGCCAGCAGCGCCGAAGGAATCTCAGGTGGCTACACCTTC; CDR3: CASSAEGISGGYTF
V: TRBV7-9; D: -; J: TRBJ2-1; size: -; DNA: TGTGCCAGCAGCTTCTCATACAATGAGCAGTTCTTC; CDR3: CASSFSYNEQFF
V: TRBV5-1; D: TRBD2; J: TRBJ2-3; size: -; DNA: TGCGCCAGCAGCTTGGGTTATCCGGGAGGGCCTGCAGATACGCAGTATTTT; CDR3: CASSLGYPGGPADTQYF
V: TRBV30; D: -; J: TRBJ2-5; size: many; DNA: TGTGCCTGGAGCTGGGGGGAGACCCAGTACTTC; CDR3: CAWSWGETQYF
V: TRBV5-1; D: TRBD1; J: TRBJ1-4; size: -; DNA: TGCGCCAGCACCTTTGGGACAGGGGGTGAAGAAAAACTGTTTTTT; CDR3: CASTFGTGGEEKLFF
V: TRBV13; D: TRBD1; J: TRBJ2-6; size: -; DNA: TGTGCCAGCAGAAAACAGGGGTTAACCTCTGGGGCCAACGTCCTGACTTTC; CDR3: CASRKQGLTSGANVLTF
V: TRBV4-1; D: -; J: TRBJ1-1; size: -; DNA: TGCGCCAGCACTAGAGAGATGAACACTGAAGCTTTCTTT; CDR3: CASTREMNTEAFF
V: TRBV28; D: TRBD2; J: TRBJ2-1; size: -; DNA: TGTGCCAGCAGTCACCCCGGGACTAGCGGATCCAATGAGCAGTTCTTC; CDR3: CASSHPGTSGSNEQFF
V: TRBV6-5; D: TRBD1; J: TRBJ1-3; size: few; DNA: TGTGCCAGCAGTTACTCGACAGGGAATGGAAACACCATATATTTT; CDR3: CASSYSTGNGNTIYF
V: TRBV7-3; D: -; J: TRBJ2-7; size: -; DNA: TGTGCCAGCAGCTTAGTCGGGGGGCAATCCTACGAGCAGTACTTC; CDR3: CASSLVGGQSYEQYF
V: TRBV28; D: -; J: TRBJ1-5; size: -; DNA: TGTGCCGGCAGGGCGCCAGGGCCGAATCAGCCCCAGCATTTT; CDR3: CAGRAPGPNQPQHF
V: TRBV10-3; D: TRBD1; J: TRBJ2-2; size: -; DNA: TGTGCCATCAGTGAGCTAGGGACAGGCAACACCGGGGAGCTGTTTTTT; CDR3: CAISELGTGNTGELFF
V: TRBV6-1; D: -; J: TRBJ1-1; size: -; DNA: TGTGCCAGCATGATAACAGCGAACACTGAAGCTTTCTTT; CDR3: CASMITANTEAFF
V: TRBV29-1; D: -; J: TRBJ1-5; size: -; DNA: TGCAGCGTTGCACAAGGGGAGAGTAGCAATCAGCCCCAGCATTTT; CDR3: CSVAQGESSNQPQHF
V: TRBV27; D: -; J: TRBJ1-1; size: -; DNA: TGTGCCAGCAGTACGGGACGCGCCAGAGCTTTCTTT; CDR3: CASSTGRARAFF
V: TRBV21-1; D: -; J: TRBJ2-7; size: -; DNA: TGTGCCAGCAGCAAACCGACCCCGGGACAGGGTTCCTACGAGCAGTACTTC; CDR3: CASSKPTPGQGSYEQYF
V: TRBV6-5; D: -; J: TRBJ2-1; size: -; DNA: TGTGCCAGCAGACGCCGGGACTCCATGGACGGGCAGTTCTTC; CDR3: CASRRRDSMDGQFF
V: TRBV11-2; D: TRBD1; J: TRBJ2-1; size: -; DNA: TGTGCCAGCAGCGTAAGACTTCCGGGACAGGGAGGCAATGAGCAGTTCTTC; CDR3: CASSVRLPGQGGNEQFF
V: TRBV11-1; D: -; J: TRBJ2-3; size: -; DNA: TGTGCCAGCAGTCGACGGGTCTCCCCTAGCACAGATACGCAGTATTTT; CDR3: CASSRRVSPSTDTQYF
V: TRBV27; D: TRBD1; J: TRBJ1-4; size: -; DNA: TGTGCCAGCAGTTGGGACAGGGGCACGGAAGAAAAACTGTTTTTT; CDR3: CASSWDRGTEEKLFF
V: TRBV11-2; D: TRBD1; J: TRBJ2-7; size: -; DNA: TGTGCCAGCAGGGGCAGACAGGGATGGTTCGAGCAGTACTTC; CDR3: CASRGRQGWFEQYF
V: TRBV4-3; D: -; J: TRBJ2-3; size: -; DNA: TGCGCCAGCAGCCAAGAGTATGACTCCACCCAGTATTTT; CDR3: CASSQEYDSTQYF
V: TRBV27; D: -; J: TRBJ1-2; size: -; DNA: TGTGCCAGCAGTCCGGGGGGGAACTATGGCTACACCTTC; CDR3: CASSPGGNYGYTF